This T cell receptor beta chain emerged from a study of cytomegalovirus exposure and HLA in healthy donors. Whole-study findings and limits: The dataset shows that most TCR sequences were rare, while some public TCRs occurred in many donors. Reportedly, diagnosis of cytomegalovirus status by the classifier showed high specificity and sensitivity.

Details on this clone: The antigen is not known.

The donors were part of the validation cohort, which consisted of about 120 subjects and was separate from the first cohort of several hundred subjects. Assay used: immunoSEQ multiplex PCR; TCRdb lists only in-frame clones, some missing. The sample gives 73,000 or so clones, just under 95% of which show up once; approximately 3% is in the top ten. Material: PBMCs. This clonotype originated in a woman aged 18-35 years in good health and CMV-seropositive.

The DNA of the CDR3 is TGTGCCAGCTCACCACCTAATATAGGACAGGGCATCCAAGAGACCCAGTACTTC. Its protein is CASSPPNIGQGIQETQYF. V is TRBV18 and J is TRBJ2-5; 8 bases match TRBD1. Germline V lookup: CDR1 KGHSH, CDR2 LQKENI. CDR3 length: 18 amino acids. Unmatched junction bases numbered 10, after V lost 0 bases and J lost 1 base.